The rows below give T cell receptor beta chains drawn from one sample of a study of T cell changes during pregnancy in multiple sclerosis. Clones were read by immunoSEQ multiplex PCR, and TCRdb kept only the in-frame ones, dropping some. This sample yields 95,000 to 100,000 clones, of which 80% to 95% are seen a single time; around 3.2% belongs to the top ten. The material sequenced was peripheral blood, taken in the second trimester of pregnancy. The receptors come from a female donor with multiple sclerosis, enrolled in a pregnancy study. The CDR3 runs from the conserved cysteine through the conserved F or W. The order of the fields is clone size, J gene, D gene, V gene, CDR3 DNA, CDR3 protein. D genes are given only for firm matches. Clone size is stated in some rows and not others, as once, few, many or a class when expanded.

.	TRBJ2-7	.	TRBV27	TGTGCCAGCAGCCCCAGGGACAACTACGAGCAGTACTTC	CASSPRDNYEQYF
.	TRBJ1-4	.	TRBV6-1	TGTGCCAGCAGCCGACAGGAATTTCAGTTTTTT	CASSRQEFQFF
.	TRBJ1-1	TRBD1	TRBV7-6	TGTGCCAGCAGCATGGGACAGGTGAACACTGAAGCTTTCTTT	CASSMGQVNTEAFF
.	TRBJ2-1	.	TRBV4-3	TGCGCCAGCAGCCACTCGACTGGGGCCCGTAACAATGAGCAGTTCTTC	CASSHSTGARNNEQFF
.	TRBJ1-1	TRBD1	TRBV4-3	TGCGCCAGCAGGGGACAGAGGAACACTGAAGCTTTCTTT	CASRGQRNTEAFF
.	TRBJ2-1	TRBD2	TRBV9	TGTGCCAGCAGCGTAGGGGGACTAGCATACTACAATGAGCAGTTCTTC	CASSVGGLAYYNEQFF
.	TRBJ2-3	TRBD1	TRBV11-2	TGTGCCAGCAGCTCCCGACAGGGAGCAGATACGCAGTATTTT	CASSSRQGADTQYF
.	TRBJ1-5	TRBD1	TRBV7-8	TGTGCCAGCAGCCTCATAGCAGGGGGGCTTAGGCAGCCCCAGCATTTT	CASSLIAGGLRQPQHF
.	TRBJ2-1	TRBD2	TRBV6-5	TGTGCCAGCAGTACCCGGACTAGCGGGAACAATGAGCAGTTCTTC	CASSTRTSGNNEQFF
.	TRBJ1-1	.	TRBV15	TGTGCCACCAGCAGCATAACAGGTGCGAACACTGAAGCTTTCTTT	CATSSITGANTEAFF
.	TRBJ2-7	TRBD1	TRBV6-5	TGTGCCAGCAATGGACAGGGGTACGAGCAGTACTTC	CASNGQGYEQYF
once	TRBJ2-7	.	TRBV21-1	TGTGCCAGCGCCCCTCAAAGCCAGGGATCGGGGGGCGAGCAGTACTTC	CASAPQSQGSGGEQYF
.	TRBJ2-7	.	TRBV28	TGTGCCAGCTCCGGGACACCAGTCTACGAGCAGTACTTC	CASSGTPVYEQYF
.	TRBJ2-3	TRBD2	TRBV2	TGTGCCAGCAGGAAGCTAGCGGGAGGGAGCACAGATACGCAGTATTTT	CASRKLAGGSTDTQYF
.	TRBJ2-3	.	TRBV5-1	TGCGCCAGCAGCTTGGTCACTACAGATACGCAGTATTTT	CASSLVTTDTQYF
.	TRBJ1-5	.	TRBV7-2	TGTGCCAGCAGCTTAACACAGGGCAATCAGCCCCAGCATTTT	CASSLTQGNQPQHF
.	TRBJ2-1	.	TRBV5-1	TGCGCCAGCAGTTACAGGGTTGAGCAGTTCTTC	CASSYRVEQFF
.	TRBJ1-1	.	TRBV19	TGTGCCAGCGCAGGGAGGGCGAACACTGAAGCTTTCTTT	CASAGRANTEAFF
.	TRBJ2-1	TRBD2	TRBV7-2	TGTGCCAGCAGCTATTCGGGAGGACGGTACAATGAGCAGTTCTTC	CASSYSGGRYNEQFF
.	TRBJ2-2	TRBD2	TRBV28	TGTGCCAGCAGTTTGCCCAACCGACTAGCGGGAGTCACCGGGGAGCTGTTTTTT	CASSLPNRLAGVTGELFF
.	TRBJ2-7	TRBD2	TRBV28	TGTGCCAGCAGTTTAAGTCTAGCGGGAGTCTACGAGCAGTACTTC	CASSLSLAGVYEQYF
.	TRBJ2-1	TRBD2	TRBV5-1	TGCGCCAGCAGCTTGGAACTAGCGGGAATAAATGAGCAGTTCTTC	CASSLELAGINEQFF
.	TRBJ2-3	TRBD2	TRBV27	TGTGCCAGCAGTTTATCGTCTCTCCCCGGACTAGCGGGAGCTTTCGATACGCAGTATTTT	CASSLSSLPGLAGAFDTQYF
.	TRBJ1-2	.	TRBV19	TGTGCCAGTAGTGTACTCACAGGAGTTGGAGGCTACACCTTC	CASSVLTGVGGYTF
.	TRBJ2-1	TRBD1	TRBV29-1	TGCAGCATAAGGAGGGGACAGGGGGCTAACAATGAGCAGTTCTTC	CSIRRGQGANNEQFF
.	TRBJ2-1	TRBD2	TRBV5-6	TGTGCCAGCAGCTTGTTACTAGCGGGAATATACAATGAGCAGTTCTTC	CASSLLLAGIYNEQFF
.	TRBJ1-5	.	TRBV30	TGTGCCTGGGAGACAGCAAGCAATCAGCCCCAGCATTTT	CAWETASNQPQHF